The 30 T cell receptor beta chains presented below share a single source sample, sequenced in a study of spatial heterogeneity in lung cancer. TCRdb fed the 5' RACE reads into MiXCR, producing one record per CDR3 protein. The sample yields 5,500 to 7,500 distinct CDR3 sequences, about 3.9% seen once. Time point defined: sample taken at primary tumor resection. Whole RNA, which was extracted from tumor, nontumor lung tissue or frozen PBMC, was sequenced without any cell sorting. The material sequenced was normal lung tissue next to the tumor, taken at surgery. These receptors all stem from a female donor with early-stage non-small cell lung cancer.

This clonotype qualifies as medium-sized. This chain uses TRBV12-3 or TRBV12-4 with TRBJ2-2; D is undetermined. V was clipped by 8 bases and J by 5 bases, with 9 bases between them. The CDR3 has 12 amino acids. CDR3: CASSLMTGELFF. In DNA form, the CDR3 reads TGTGCCAGCTCGCTTATGACCGGGGAGCTGTTTTTT.

This clonotype was observed many times. This chain links TRBV7-3 with TRBJ2-7; D is possibly TRBD1 or TRBD2 (5 bases each). The CDR3 sequence is 14 residues long. Per the germline V gene, CDR1 is SGHTA and CDR2 is FQGTGA. V lost 3 bases, J lost 3 bases, and 12 bases lay in between. Here the CDR3 DNA reads TGTGCCAGCAGCTTCCGGGGCCCCAGCTACGAGCAGTACTTC. Translated: CASSFRGPSYEQYF.

The sample holds many counts of this clonotype. Given the absence of the conserved phenylalanine or tryptophan at the CDR3 end, a read error is likely. The limits of the CDR3 on the DNA are not certain, so only TCRdb's listed CDR3 is given. The V gene is TRBV2, the J gene TRBJ1-4. Germline lookup yields CDR1 SNHLY and CDR2 FYNNEI. A total of 11 residues make up the CDR3, ends included. CDR3 in amino acids: CASSEGWAVEV.

This clonotype is classed as medium-sized. This chain links TRBV7-9 with TRBJ2-5; 10 bases line up with TRBD1. The CDR3 covers 15 residues. Germline V gene lookup returns CDR1 SEHNR and CDR2 FQNEAQ (reference sequence). The V and J ends lost 5 bases and 4 bases, in that order; junction bases with no gene match: 7. The CDR3 is CASSASRTGGETQYF. Written as DNA, the CDR3 is TGTGCCAGCAGCGCTAGCAGGACAGGGGGAGAGACCCAGTACTTC.

This clonotype was seen repeatedly, ten times or more. The V and J genes are TRBV7-9 and TRBJ1-1; D perhaps matches TRBD1 (6 bases). Trimming pared 2 bases from V and 10 bases from J, leaving 11 bases between. The germline gives CDR1 SEHNR, CDR2 FQNEAQ (reference sequence). The CDR3 covers 12 residues. DNA for the CDR3: TGTGCCAGCAGCTTATCGGACAGTAGAGCTTTCTTT. Its protein product is CASSLSDSRAFF.

In this sample, this clonotype turned up many times. The chain has TRBV30 and TRBJ2-7, with 8 bases matching TRBD1. V lost 0 bases and J lost 0; bases outside the gene matches: 4. Germline V gene lookup returns CDR1 GTSNPN and CDR2 SVGIG (reference sequence). The CDR3 runs to 15 residues. Here the CDR3 reads CAWSVRDRSSYEQYF. CDR3 bases: TGTGCCTGGAGTGTACGGGACAGGAGCTCCTACGAGCAGTACTTC.

This clonotype was observed many times. The chain recombines TRBV7-8 with TRBJ2-2; no firm D call. This CDR3 is built from 15 residues. Trimming stripped 5 bases from V and 4 bases from J, with 14 bases between. Germline CDR1 reads SGHVS; CDR2 reads FQNEAQ. In DNA, the CDR3 is TGTGCCAGCAGCCCACAAACAGTTACCACCGGGGAGCTGTTTTTT. Translation: CASSPQTVTTGELFF.

Relative to its sample, this clonotype is medium-sized. The chain uses TRBV5-1 and TRBJ1-3; 9 bases align to TRBD1. CDR3 length equals 17 residues. Germline CDR1 reads SGHRS; CDR2 reads YFSETQ. With V trimmed by 5 bases and J by 3 bases, 12 bases remained unmatched. This CDR3 reads CASRSGTGRGGGNTIYF. CDR3 nucleotide sequence: TGCGCCAGCAGATCTGGGACAGGGAGAGGAGGTGGAAACACCATATATTTT.

This clonotype was counted at least ten times. The chain couples TRBV7-2 to TRBJ2-7; 13 bases match TRBD2. The germline V gene has CDR1 SGHTA and CDR2 FQGNSA. The CDR3 totals 18 residues. Unmatched junction bases numbered 11, after V lost 3 bases and J lost 3 bases. In DNA form, the CDR3 reads TGTGCCAGCAGCTTTCTTGCCGGGACTAGCGGGGCAGTCTACGAGCAGTACTTC. Its translation is CASSFLAGTSGAVYEQYF.

This clonotype was picked up many times. The chain has TRBV20-1 and TRBJ2-7; 8 bases fit TRBD1. Trimming removed 6 bases from V and 3 bases from J; junction bases left unmatched: 7. Germline CDR1 DFQATT, CDR2 SNEGSKA (reference sequence). This CDR3 contains 13 residues. The CDR3 sequence: CSAPGQGGYEQYF. The CDR3 region has the DNA TGCAGTGCCCCTGGACAGGGTGGCTACGAGCAGTACTTC.

This clonotype is termed medium-sized (0.01 to 0.1%). The gene calls are TRBV6-6 and TRBJ2-2; tentatively, D is TRBD1 (6 bases). CDR1 and CDR2 from the germline V gene are MNHNY and SVGAGI (reference sequence). The CDR3 contains 17 residues. V was pared by 6 bases and J by 1 base, with 18 bases between. The CDR3 sequence: CASSGPGGRGNTGELFF. The CDR3 DNA reads TGTGCCAGCAGCGGACCCGGTGGCAGGGGGAACACCGGGGAGCTGTTTTTT.

The chain combines TRBV30 with TRBJ2-1, with TRBD1 identical over 10 bases. CDR1 is GTSNPN, CDR2 SVGIG, per germline (reference sequence). The trim removed 2 bases at V and 7 bases at J, leaving 11 bases unmatched. The CDR3 sequence is 16 residues long. CDR3 DNA: TGTGCCTGGAGTCCATATACCGGGACAGGGGTAAATGAGCAGTTCTTC. This translates into CAWSPYTGTGVNEQFF.

This clonotype was detected only a few times. The rearrangement uses TRBV6-1 and TRBJ1-6, with 7 bases lining up with TRBD1. V was clipped by 3 bases and J by 7 bases; unmatched bases: 6. The CDR3 runs to 15 residues. The V gene's germline CDR1 is MNHNS and CDR2 SASEGT. The CDR3 spells CASSDISRGNSPLHF. As DNA, the CDR3 is TGTGCCAGCAGTGACATCAGCAGGGGGAATTCACCCCTCCACTTT.

This clonotype showed up many times. The rearrangement joins TRBV7-2 to TRBJ2-7, with a weak D call TRBD1 (5 bases). Germline V gene data show CDR1 as SGHTA and CDR2 as FQGNSA. CDR3 length: 17 amino acids. V dropped 2 bases and J dropped 2 bases, with 19 bases sitting between them. Here the CDR3 reads CASSLRQGSRAPYEQYF. In DNA form, the CDR3 reads TGTGCCAGCAGCTTAAGGCAGGGCAGTCGGGCGCCCTACGAGCAGTACTTC.

In its sample, this clonotype is medium-sized. This rearrangement joins TRBV12-3 or TRBV12-4 to TRBJ1-5, with D uncertain. Trimming took off 6 bases at V and 2 bases at J, with 14 bases between the two ends. This CDR3 is 15 amino acids long. The CDR3 coding sequence is TGTGCCAGCAGCCCTCGAATCGGAGGCAATCAGCCCCAGCATTTT. Amino acids: CASSPRIGGNQPQHF.

This clonotype was seen repeatedly, ten times or more. The chain has TRBV7-2 and TRBJ2-4; perhaps TRBD2 as D (6 bases). Germline loops: CDR1 SGHTA, CDR2 FQGNSA. The CDR3 is made up of 13 amino acids. The V and J ends lost 5 bases and 6 bases respectively, with 11 bases between them. CDR3 DNA sequence: TGTGCCAGCAGCCTCATCGGGGGAAACATTCAGTACTTC. Residues: CASSLIGGNIQYF.

Many counts were recorded for this clonotype. This chain connects TRBV6-5 to TRBJ1-1; 9 bases map to TRBD1. After removal of 7 bases from V and 5 bases from J, the junction contained 8 bases not matched to a gene. Germline V gene lookup returns CDR1 MNHEY and CDR2 SVGAGI. The CDR3 length is 14 residues. This CDR3 is CASTPGTGFTEAFF. CDR3 sequence (DNA): TGTGCCAGCACACCCGGGACAGGGTTTACTGAAGCTTTCTTT.

This clonotype is classed as medium-sized (0.01 to 0.1%). An end of the junction does not agree with germline; a read error may underlie this. This chain joins TRBV4-1 and TRBJ2-3; 8 bases map to TRBD1. Germline CDR1 and CDR2: MGHRA and YSYEKL. The CDR3 totals 15 residues. The CDR3 sequence: CASSQDGQGTGTQYF. CDR3 in DNA: TGCGCCAGCAGCCAAGATGGACAGGGCACAGGTACGCAGTATTTT.

This clonotype came up many times. The CDR3 protein is CASSLTGGNSEAFF. The DNA for the CDR3 is TGTGCCAGCAGCCTGACAGGGGGAAACTCTGAAGCTTTCTTT. The chain links TRBV12-3 or TRBV12-4 to TRBJ1-1, with 9 bases that match TRBD1. Trimming cost V 6 bases and J 6 bases; bases outside gene matches: 8. This CDR3 spans 14 amino acids.

Ten or more counts support this clonotype. The chain uses TRBV6-5 and TRBJ1-1, with 7 bases identical to TRBD1. Losses at the gene ends were 6 bases for V and 1 base for J; bases not matched to a gene: 8. The germline gives CDR1 MNHEY, CDR2 SVGAGI. This CDR3 comprises 15 residues. CDR3 amino acids: CASRSRGTANTEAFF. CDR3 bases: TGTGCCAGCAGATCGAGGGGGACAGCGAACACTGAAGCTTTCTTT.

This clonotype was seen ten or more times. The genes are TRBV12-5 and TRBJ1-2; D remains unclear. CDR1 is LGHNT, CDR2 FRNRAP, per germline. With 4 bases removed from V and 4 bases from J, the gap between germline ends came to 13 bases. The length of the CDR3 is 14 residues. The CDR3 spells CASGSSGLPYGYTF. CDR3 nucleotide sequence: TGTGCTAGTGGTTCCTCGGGCTTACCCTATGGCTACACCTTC.

There are many counts of this clonotype. The V call is TRBV25-1, the J call TRBJ1-6; TRBD1 matches 7 bases. The CDR3 extends over 13 amino acids. Germline CDR1 is MGHDK and CDR2 is SYGVNS. V shed 11 bases and J 8 bases; nucleotides not matched to a gene: 9. The CDR3 DNA reads TGTGCCGCCCGAAGGGGGACAGATTCACCCCTCCACTTT. Amino acid sequence: CAARRGTDSPLHF.

This clonotype was found many times. V gene TRBV5-4 combines with J gene TRBJ2-1, with 9 bases lining up with TRBD2. This CDR3 is built from 17 residues. Looked up from germline, CDR1 is SGHNT and CDR2 is YYREEE (reference sequence). After removal of 0 bases from V and 0 bases from J, the junction contained 4 bases not matched to a gene. CDR3 amino acids: CASSLELAGNSYNEQFF. In nucleotides, the CDR3 is TGTGCCAGCAGCTTGGAGCTAGCGGGGAACTCCTACAATGAGCAGTTCTTC.

This clonotype occurred many times. V gene TRBV27 combines with J gene TRBJ2-1; D not certain. CDR1 and CDR2 (germline): MNHEY, SMNVEV (reference sequence). The length of the CDR3 is 15 residues. Deletions cut 1 base from V and 5 bases from J, with 12 bases between. The CDR3 coding sequence is TGTGCCAGCAGTTTATACCCCACCGAGCACAATGAGCAGTTCTTC. Amino acid sequence: CASSLYPTEHNEQFF.

This clonotype was detected many times. The rearrangement links TRBV20-1 to TRBJ2-7; possibly TRBD2 for D (7 bases). Germline-derived CDR1 and CDR2 are DFQATT and SNEGSKA (reference sequence). The length of the CDR3 is 15 residues. V lost 5 bases to trimming and J lost 0 bases, with 17 bases between them. Written as DNA, the CDR3 is TGCAGTGCTGGACTTCCGGGGGGCCTCTCCTACGAGCAGTACTTC. This encodes CSAGLPGGLSYEQYF.

This clonotype occurred a few times. This may be a read error: a much more frequent sequence differs by one nucleotide. The J gene is TRBJ2-1, the V gene TRBV5-1, with D perhaps matching TRBD1 or TRBD2 (5 bases each). This CDR3 contains 14 residues. Germline CDR1 is SGHRS and CDR2 is YFSETQ. The CDR3 sequence is CVSSLGDRYNEQFF. The CDR3, as DNA: TGCGTCAGCAGCTTGGGAGACAGATACAATGAGCAGTTCTTC.

This clonotype was detected many times. The chain carries TRBV12-3 or TRBV12-4 and TRBJ1-4; D remains ambiguous. V lost 2 bases and J 8 bases, leaving 9 bases between the germline ends. This CDR3 contains 13 residues. The CDR3 region is CASSLSVVEKLFF. The DNA for the CDR3 is TGTGCCAGCAGTTTAAGCGTTGTGGAAAAACTGTTTTTT.

This clonotype occurred a few times. V is TRBV24-1 and J is TRBJ1-5; D is uncertain. With 12 bases removed from V and 5 bases from J, the gap between germline ends came to 4 bases. The CDR3 is made up of 9 amino acids. Germline CDR1 KGHDR, CDR2 SFDVKD. CDR3 protein: CASYQPQHF. The DNA for the CDR3 is TGTGCCTCCTATCAGCCCCAGCATTTT.

This clonotype is deemed medium-sized (0.01 to 0.1%). The chain has TRBV2 and TRBJ1-6, with D unclear. V dropped 1 base and J dropped 7 bases, with 11 bases sitting between them. The V gene's germline CDR1 is SNHLY and CDR2 FYNNEI. The CDR3 has 15 amino acids. The CDR3 bases are TGTGCCAGCAGTGAAGATCAACAGTTAAATTCACCCCTCCACTTT. Translating gives CASSEDQQLNSPLHF.

By frequency in the sample, this clonotype is medium-sized. V usage is TRBV20-1 and J usage is TRBJ1-5; tentative D call: TRBD1 (6 bases). Germline CDR1 is DFQATT and CDR2 is SNEGSKA (reference sequence). There are 17 residues in the CDR3. V was trimmed by 1 base and J by 0 bases, leaving 16 bases between them. The CDR3: CSARAGWGADSNQPQHF. The CDR3 coding sequence is TGCAGTGCTAGAGCAGGCTGGGGGGCGGATAGCAATCAGCCCCAGCATTTT.